The T cell receptor (beta chain) described here comes from a study of T cells in localized non-small cell lung cancer. Repertoires were generated with immunoSEQ multiplex PCR, while TCRdb's copy carries only in-frame clones and drops some. The data show some 25,000 clones, 81% seen once. Comments on this clone: Its antigen is not identified.

Study-level findings and limits: Since sequencing was restricted to only one region of the tumor, intratumor heterogeneity remains a possibility. Longer overall survival accompanied higher blood T cell density. Uninvolved adjacent lung had more T cell clonality than any other tissue, topping tumor. Paired adjacent lung recovered a median roughly 56 of the top 100 tumor clones.

Germline V gives CDR1 MNHEY, CDR2 SMNVEV (reference sequence). The CDR3 contains 15 residues. After removal of 2 bases from V and 4 bases from J, the junction contained 5 bases not matched to a gene. The sample was peripheral blood, taken before any cancer treatment. This chain connects TRBV27 to TRBJ2-1; 7 positions match TRBD2. This TCR derives from a man aged 40 to 69 with stage III squamous cell lung carcinoma. The CDR3 is CASSLAGVIYNEQFF. Here the CDR3 DNA reads TGTGCCAGCAGTTTAGCGGGAGTTATTTACAATGAGCAGTTCTTC.